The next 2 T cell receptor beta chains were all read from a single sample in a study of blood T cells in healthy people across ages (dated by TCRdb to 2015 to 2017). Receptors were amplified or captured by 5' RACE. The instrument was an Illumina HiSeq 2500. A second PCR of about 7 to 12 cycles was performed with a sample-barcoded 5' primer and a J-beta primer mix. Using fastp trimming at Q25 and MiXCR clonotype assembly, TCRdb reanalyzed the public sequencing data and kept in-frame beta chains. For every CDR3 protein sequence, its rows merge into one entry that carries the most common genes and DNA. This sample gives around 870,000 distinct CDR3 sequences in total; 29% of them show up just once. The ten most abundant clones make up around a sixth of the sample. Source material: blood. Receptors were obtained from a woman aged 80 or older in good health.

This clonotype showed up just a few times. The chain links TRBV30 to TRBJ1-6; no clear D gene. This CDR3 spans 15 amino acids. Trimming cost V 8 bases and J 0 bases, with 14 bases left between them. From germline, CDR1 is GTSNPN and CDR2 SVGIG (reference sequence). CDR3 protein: CAAMPGNSYNSPLHF. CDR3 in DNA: TGTGCCGCGATGCCGGGGAACTCCTATAATTCACCCCTCCACTTT.

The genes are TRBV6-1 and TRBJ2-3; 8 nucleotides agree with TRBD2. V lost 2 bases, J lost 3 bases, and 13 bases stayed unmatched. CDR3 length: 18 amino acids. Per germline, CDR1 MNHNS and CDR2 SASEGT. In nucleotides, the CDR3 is TGTGCCAGCAGTGAAATTCGTACCGGGGGGGCCAATACAGATACGCAGTATTTT. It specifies CASSEIRTGGANTDTQYF.